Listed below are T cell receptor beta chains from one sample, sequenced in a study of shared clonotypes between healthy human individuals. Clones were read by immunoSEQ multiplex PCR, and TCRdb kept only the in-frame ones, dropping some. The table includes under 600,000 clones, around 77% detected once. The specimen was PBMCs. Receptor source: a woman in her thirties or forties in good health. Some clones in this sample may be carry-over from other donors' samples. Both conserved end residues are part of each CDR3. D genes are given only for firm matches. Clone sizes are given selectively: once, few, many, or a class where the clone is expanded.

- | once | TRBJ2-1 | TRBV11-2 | CASSPRVLGNEQFF | TGTGCCAGCAGCCCCCGAGTTTTGGGCAATGAGCAGTTCTTC
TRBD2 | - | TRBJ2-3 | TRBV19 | CASSKSLAGYTDTQYF | TGTGCCAGTAGTAAGTCCCTAGCGGGATACACAGATACGCAGTATTTT
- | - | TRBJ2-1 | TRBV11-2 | CASSASLGGSYNEQFF | TGTGCCAGCAGCGCCTCCCTCGGGGGCTCCTACAATGAGCAGTTCTTC
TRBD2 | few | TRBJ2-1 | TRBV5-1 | CASSLSGTNYNEQFF | TGCGCCAGCAGCCTAAGCGGGACGAACTACAATGAGCAGTTCTTC
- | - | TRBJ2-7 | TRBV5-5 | CASSSPGNYEQYF | TGTGCCAGCAGCTCGCCAGGGAACTACGAGCAGTACTTC
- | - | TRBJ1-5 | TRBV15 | CATSRVDTNQPQHF | TGTGCCACCAGCAGAGTGGACACCAATCAGCCCCAGCATTTT
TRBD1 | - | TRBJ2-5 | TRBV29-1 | CSVEDQQGARETQYF | TGCAGCGTTGAAGACCAACAGGGGGCCAGAGAGACCCAGTACTTC
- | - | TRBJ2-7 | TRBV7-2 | CASSLASALTNYEQYF | TGTGCCAGCAGCTTAGCCTCGGCTCTTACCAATTACGAGCAGTACTTC
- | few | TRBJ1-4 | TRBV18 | CASSPGGDGEKLFF | TGTGCCAGCTCACCAGGGGGCGACGGTGAAAAACTGTTTTTT
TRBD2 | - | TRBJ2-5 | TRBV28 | CASSPGTSGSGETQYF | TGTGCCAGCAGTCCAGGGACTAGCGGGAGCGGAGAGACCCAGTACTTC
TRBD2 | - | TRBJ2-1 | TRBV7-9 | CASSLGQLAGIYNEQFF | TGTGCCAGCAGCTTAGGTCAATTAGCGGGTATCTACAATGAGCAGTTCTTC
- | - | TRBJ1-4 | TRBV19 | CASRNRAGALNEKLFF | TGTGCCAGTAGGAATAGGGCAGGGGCCCTTAATGAAAAACTGTTTTTT
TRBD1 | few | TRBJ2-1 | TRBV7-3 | CASSLTRDSGGEQFF | TGTGCCAGCAGCTTAACCAGGGACAGTGGGGGTGAGCAGTTCTTC
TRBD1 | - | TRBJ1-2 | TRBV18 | CASSPLDRIYGYTF | TGTGCCAGCTCACCACTGGACAGGATCTATGGCTACACCTTC
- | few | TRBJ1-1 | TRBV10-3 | CAISVTENTEAFF | TGTGCCATCAGTGTTACTGAAAACACTGAAGCTTTCTTT
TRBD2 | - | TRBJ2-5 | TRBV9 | CASSVVGLAGGETQYF | TGTGCCAGCAGCGTAGTAGGGCTAGCGGGAGGAGAGACCCAGTACTTC
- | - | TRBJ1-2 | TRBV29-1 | CSADTPSYGYTF | TGCAGCGCCGACACGCCTAGCTATGGCTACACCTTC
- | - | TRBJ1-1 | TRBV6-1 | CASRGGQMNTEAFF | TGTGCCAGCAGGGGGGGCCAGATGAACACTGAAGCTTTCTTT
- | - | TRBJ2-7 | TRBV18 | CASSPGNSGEQYF | TGTGCCAGCTCACCCGGAAATTCTGGAGAGCAGTACTTC
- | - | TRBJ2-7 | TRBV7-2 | CASSLQGHEQYF | TGTGCCAGCAGCTTACAGGGCCACGAGCAGTACTTC
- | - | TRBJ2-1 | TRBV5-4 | CASSVDTASSYNEQFF | TGTGCCAGCAGCGTGGATACTGCTAGCTCCTACAATGAGCAGTTCTTC
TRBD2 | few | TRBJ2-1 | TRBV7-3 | CASSSPGTSLHNEQFF | TGTGCCAGCAGCTCTCCCGGGACTAGCCTTCACAATGAGCAGTTCTTC
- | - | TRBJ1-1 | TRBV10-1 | CASSLGANTEAFF | TGCGCCAGCAGTTTGGGGGCAAACACTGAAGCTTTCTTT
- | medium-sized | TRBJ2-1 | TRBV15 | CATSRARDPYNEQFF | TGTGCCACCAGCAGAGCGAGAGACCCCTACAATGAGCAGTTCTTC
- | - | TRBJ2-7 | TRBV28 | CASSLGGSSYEQYF | TGTGCCAGCAGTTTAGGGGGGAGCTCCTACGAGCAGTACTTC
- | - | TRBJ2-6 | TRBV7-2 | CASSLGGANVLTF | TGTGCCAGCAGCTTAGGTGGGGCCAACGTCCTGACTTTC
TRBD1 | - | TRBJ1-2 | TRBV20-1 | CSVKTGQGYTF | TGCAGTGTTAAGACAGGGCAAGGCTACACCTTC
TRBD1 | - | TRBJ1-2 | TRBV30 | CAWSRDRVGGYTF | TGTGCCTGGAGTAGGGACAGGGTTGGTGGCTACACCTTC
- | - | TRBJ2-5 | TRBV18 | CASSRTKDSPEGTQYF | TGTGCCAGCTCAAGGACGAAGGACAGTCCGGAAGGGACCCAGTACTTC
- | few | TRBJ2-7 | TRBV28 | CASSTQGLEQYF | TGTGCCAGCAGTACGCAGGGTCTCGAGCAGTACTTC
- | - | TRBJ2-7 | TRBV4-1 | CASSQTLIAATYEQYF | TGCGCCAGCAGCCAAACCCTTATAGCGGCAACCTACGAGCAGTACTTC
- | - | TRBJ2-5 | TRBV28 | CASSLGGPPVETQYF | TGTGCCAGCAGTTTAGGGGGGCCCCCCGTGGAGACCCAGTACTTC
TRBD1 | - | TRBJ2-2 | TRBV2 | CASSGTGVGLTGGLFF | TGCGCCAGCTCCGGGACAGGGGTCGGTCTCACCGGGGGGCTGTTTTTT
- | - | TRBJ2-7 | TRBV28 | CASSLGQPGTYEQYF | TGTGCCAGCAGTTTAGGACAGCCAGGGACCTACGAGCAGTACTTC
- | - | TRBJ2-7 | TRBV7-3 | CASSLAAGYEQYF | TGTGCCAGCAGCTTGGCAGCAGGCTACGAGCAGTACTTC
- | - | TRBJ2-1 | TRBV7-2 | CASSLASRIYEQFF | TGTGCCAGCAGCTTAGCTTCCCGAATCTATGAGCAGTTCTTC
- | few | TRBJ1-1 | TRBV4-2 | CASSQDPQNTEAFF | TGTGCCAGCAGCCAAGATCCCCAGAACACTGAAGCTTTCTTT
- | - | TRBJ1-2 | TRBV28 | CASGEGWGYTF | TGTGCTTCTGGGGAGGGTTGGGGCTACACCTTC
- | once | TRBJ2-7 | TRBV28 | CASSFAYEQYF | TGTGCCAGCAGTTTTGCATACGAGCAGTACTTC
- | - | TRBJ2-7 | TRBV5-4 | CASSIEPIYEQYF | TGTGCCAGCAGCATTGAACCCATTTACGAGCAGTACTTC
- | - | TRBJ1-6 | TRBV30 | CAWIGPFSSYNSPLHF | TGTGCCTGGATTGGTCCGTTCAGCTCCTATAATTCACCCCTCCACTTT
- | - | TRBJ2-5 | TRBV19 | CASSRAGEETQYF | TGTGCCAGTAGTAGGGCAGGGGAAGAGACCCAGTACTTC
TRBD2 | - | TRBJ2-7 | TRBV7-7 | CASSPGLGAGEQYF | TGTGCTAGCAGTCCGGGACTAGGCGCTGGGGAGCAGTACTTC
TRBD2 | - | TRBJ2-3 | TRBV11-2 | CASRERGGAGDTQYF | TGTGCCAGCAGGGAGAGGGGAGGGGCCGGTGATACGCAGTATTTT
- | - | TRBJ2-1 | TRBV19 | CASSKRGLGPFF | TGTGCCAGTAGTAAACGGGGGTTAGGTCCGTTCTTC
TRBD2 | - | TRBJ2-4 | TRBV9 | CASSWTSGRENIQYF | TGTGCCAGCAGTTGGACTAGCGGGAGGGAAAACATTCAGTACTTC
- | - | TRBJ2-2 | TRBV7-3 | CASSQTGTGELFF | TGTGCCAGCAGCCAAACCGGCACCGGGGAGCTGTTTTTT
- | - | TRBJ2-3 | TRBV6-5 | CASNPDRWGTDTQYF | TGTGCCAGCAACCCCGATCGTTGGGGCACAGATACGCAGTATTTT
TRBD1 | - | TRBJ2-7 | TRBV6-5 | CASSYLTGANEQYF | TGTGCCAGCAGTTACTTAACAGGGGCGAACGAGCAGTACTTC
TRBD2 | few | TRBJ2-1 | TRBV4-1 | CASSQGIAGATWEQFF | TGCGCCAGCAGCCAAGGGATAGCGGGAGCGACATGGGAGCAGTTCTTC
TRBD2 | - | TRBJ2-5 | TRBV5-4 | CASSYRRTSDLGGGETQYF | TGTGCCAGCAGCTACCGAAGGACTAGCGATTTAGGGGGGGGAGAGACCCAGTACTTC
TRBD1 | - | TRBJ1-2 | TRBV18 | CASSPDRADYGYTF | TGTGCCAGCTCACCAGACAGGGCAGACTATGGCTACACCTTC
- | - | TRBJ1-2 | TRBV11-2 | CASREGLNYGYTF | TGTGCCAGCAGAGAAGGGCTTAACTATGGCTACACCTTC
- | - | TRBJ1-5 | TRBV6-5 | CASSPLAGSNQPQHF | TGTGCCAGCAGCCCATTAGCAGGGAGCAATCAGCCCCAGCATTTT
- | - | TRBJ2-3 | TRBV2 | CASSGGLPTDTQYF | TGTGCCAGCAGTGGTGGACTACCCACAGATACGCAGTATTTT
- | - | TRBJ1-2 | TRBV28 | CASSNDTYGYTF | TGTGCCAGCAGCAACGACACGTATGGCTACACCTTC
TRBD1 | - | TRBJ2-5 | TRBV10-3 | CAISESIGTGKETQYF | TGTGCCATCAGTGAGTCGATTGGGACAGGGAAAGAGACCCAGTACTTC